Listed below are T cell receptor beta chains from one sample, sequenced in a study of blood T cell repertoires in COVID-19. Some clones are missing from TCRdb's copy, which holds only in-frame ones; the method was immunoSEQ multiplex PCR. The sample yields 110,000 to 150,000 clones, about 89% seen once. Source material: PBMCs or T cells enriched from blood (not recorded which). Receptor source: a man in his fifties or sixties who had recovered from COVID-19. CDR3s include the opening cysteine and the closing phenylalanine or tryptophan. Fields, in order: CDR3 protein, V gene, J gene.

CDR3 protein: CASSESGLAGQETQYF
V gene: TRBV10-1
J gene: TRBJ2-5

CDR3 protein: CASSDHSSGVSYNEQFF
V gene: TRBV2
J gene: TRBJ2-1

CDR3 protein: CSASLGGLYEQYF
V gene: TRBV20-1
J gene: TRBJ2-7

CDR3 protein: CASSYGAGRVHEQYF
V gene: TRBV6-5
J gene: TRBJ2-7

CDR3 protein: CASSDKDRSLSGANVLTF
V gene: TRBV5-5
J gene: TRBJ2-6

CDR3 protein: CASSQPGVYEQYF
V gene: TRBV11-2
J gene: TRBJ2-7

CDR3 protein: CASSGTSGGLGELFF
V gene: TRBV5-1
J gene: TRBJ2-2

CDR3 protein: CASSIRGLGTEAFF
V gene: TRBV19
J gene: TRBJ1-1

CDR3 protein: CASSFLVAGTDTQYF
V gene: TRBV28
J gene: TRBJ2-3

CDR3 protein: CASSRGNTGELFF
V gene: TRBV2
J gene: TRBJ2-2

CDR3 protein: CASSRFQDTEAFF
V gene: TRBV11-2
J gene: TRBJ1-1

CDR3 protein: CASGFASGQDGYTF
V gene: TRBV12-5
J gene: TRBJ1-2

CDR3 protein: CASGGQVNQPQHF
V gene: TRBV12-3/TRBV12-4
J gene: TRBJ1-5

CDR3 protein: CASSLQGDSYNEQFF
V gene: TRBV5-1
J gene: TRBJ2-1

CDR3 protein: CASSSAGGNGNTIYF
V gene: TRBV5-4
J gene: TRBJ1-3

CDR3 protein: CASSPGTFEKLFF
V gene: TRBV12-3/TRBV12-4
J gene: TRBJ1-4

CDR3 protein: CASKDRDERNTIYF
V gene: TRBV10-1
J gene: TRBJ1-3

CDR3 protein: CASSFVLGGGVGEKLFF
V gene: TRBV28
J gene: TRBJ1-4